The T cell receptor beta chain described here comes from a study of regulatory T cells in long-lasting Graves disease. Study results and caveats: TRBV28, TRBJ1-2 and TRBJ2-5 emerged as the favored segments in persistent disease. Small sample size may have lowered accuracy.

This CDR3 is 15 amino acids long. The trim removed 2 bases at V and 3 bases at J, leaving 7 bases unmatched. CDR1 and CDR2 from the germline V gene are SGHDT and YYEEEE. Construction of TCR beta libraries relied on iRepertoire HTBI primers and on Arm-PCR targeting CDR3 regions. TCRdb itself ran the multiplex PCR reads through MiXCR, one entry per CDR3 protein. The table includes 300,000 to 500,000 distinct CDR3 sequences, about 20% detected once. This clonotype turned up a few times. Its cognate antigen is unknown. The time point was: persistent/refractory GD, antithyroid drugs over 5 years with positive TRAb. Construction of the TCR library relied on RNA isolated from PBMCs.

The chain employs TRBV5-6 and TRBJ2-7; 8 nucleotides agree with TRBD1. This sequence originates from a female donor with Graves disease. This specimen was peripheral blood mononuclear cells (PBMCs), taken when the disease was refractory, from a patient treated with antithyroid drugs. CDR3 sequence (DNA): TGTGCCAGCAGCTTTCCGGGACAGGACCTCTACGAGCAGTACTTC. Its protein is CASSFPGQDLYEQYF.